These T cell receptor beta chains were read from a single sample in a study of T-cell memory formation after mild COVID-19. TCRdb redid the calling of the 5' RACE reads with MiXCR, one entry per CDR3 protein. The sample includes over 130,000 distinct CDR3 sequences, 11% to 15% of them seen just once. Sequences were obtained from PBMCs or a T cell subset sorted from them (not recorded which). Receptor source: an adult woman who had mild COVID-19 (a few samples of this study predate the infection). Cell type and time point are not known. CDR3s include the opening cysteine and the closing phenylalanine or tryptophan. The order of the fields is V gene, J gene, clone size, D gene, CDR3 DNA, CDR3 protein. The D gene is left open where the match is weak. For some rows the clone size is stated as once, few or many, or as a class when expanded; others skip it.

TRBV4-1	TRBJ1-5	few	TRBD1	TGCGCCAGCAGCCACGTTTCAGGACAGGGGAATCAGCCCCAGCATTTT	CASSHVSGQGNQPQHF
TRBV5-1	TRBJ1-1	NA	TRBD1	TGCGCCAGCAGCCAGCGACAGGGGCCGAACACTGAAGCTTTCTTT	CASSQRQGPNTEAFF
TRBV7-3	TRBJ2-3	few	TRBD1	TGTGCCAGCAGCTCCCGGACAGGATATCCCACAGATACGCAGTATTTT	CASSSRTGYPTDTQYF
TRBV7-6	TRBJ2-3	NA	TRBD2	TGTGCCAGCAGCCTAAGCGGGGCGGATGCAGATACGCAGTATTTT	CASSLSGADADTQYF
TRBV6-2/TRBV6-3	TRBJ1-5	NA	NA	TGTGCCAGCAGTGGATTGGGTTATAGCAATCAGCCCCAGCATTTT	CASSGLGYSNQPQHF
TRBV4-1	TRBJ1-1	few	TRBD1	TGCGCCAGCAGCCCTGTACTGGGACAGGGGGCAGGGACTGAAGCTTTCTTT	CASSPVLGQGAGTEAFF
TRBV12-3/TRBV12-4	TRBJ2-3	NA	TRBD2	TGTGCCAGTCGGGGGGGAAGGGTCGGCATAGATACGCAGTATTTT	CASRGGRVGIDTQYF
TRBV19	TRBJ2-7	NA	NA	TGTGCCAGTAGTATAGGCGGGGAGCAGTACTTC	CASSIGGEQYF
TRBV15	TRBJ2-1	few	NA	TGTGCCACCAGCAGGGACAGGGAGGGCTACAATGAGCAGTTCTTC	CATSRDREGYNEQFF
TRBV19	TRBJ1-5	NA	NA	TGTGCCAGTAGTATAGCCTCCGGGAGCAATCAGCCCCAGCATTTT	CASSIASGSNQPQHF